These 10 T cell receptor beta chains were sequenced from one sample in a study of human T cells and chemical hapten exposure. Time point in this sample: pre-sensitization, week 0. Treatment defined: therapeutic diphenylcyclopropenone sensitization with weekly scalp DPC. A single record per CDR3 protein comes from TCRdb applying MiXCR to the RACE reads. This table holds under 110,000 distinct CDR3 sequences, 12% found once. Sequenced material: whole blood, taken in connection with sensitization to the hapten diphenylcyclopropenone (DPC). The origin of the receptors is a woman in her forties or fifties with alopecia areata. Some clones in this sample may be carry-over from other donors' samples.

This sequence joins TRBV6-1 and TRBJ2-5; 7 bases line up with TRBD1. Germline V gene data show CDR1 as MNHNS and CDR2 as SASEGT. The length of the CDR3 is 13 residues. The V and J ends lost 8 bases and 5 bases, in that order; junction bases with no gene match: 8. CDR3: CASRTGDAETQYF. The CDR3 nucleotides read TGTGCCAGCCGTACAGGGGACGCGGAGACCCAGTACTTC.

In its sample, this clonotype was seen a few times. This chain uses TRBV24-1 with TRBJ2-2; 7 nucleotides line up with TRBD2. Germline assignment: CDR1 KGHDR and CDR2 SFDVKD. The trim removed 0 bases at V and 4 bases at J, leaving 13 bases unmatched. CDR3 length: 19 amino acids. The CDR3 region has the DNA TGTGCCACCAGTGATTTGCGGCCGACGGGAGGTCTAGTCACCGGGGAGCTGTTTTTT. Translated, it gives CATSDLRPTGGLVTGELFF.

V usage is TRBV7-8 and J usage is TRBJ1-3; D is unresolved. Trimming took off 5 bases at V and 4 bases at J, with 15 bases between the two ends. CDR3 length equals 15 residues. CDR1 SGHVS and CDR2 FQNEAQ come from the germline V gene. The CDR3 protein is CASSKSQLLGNTIYF. CDR3 nucleotide sequence: TGTGCCAGCAGCAAATCACAGTTGCTAGGAAACACCATATATTTT.

This clonotype was detected ten times or more. V is TRBV2 and J is TRBJ2-3; D is ambiguous. The CDR3 has 12 amino acids. The V end was cut by 6 bases, the J end by 0 bases, with 4 bases between. Germline V lookup: CDR1 SNHLY, CDR2 FYNNEI. CDR3 bases: TGTGCCAGCAGAATTAGCACAGATACGCAGTATTTT. Translation gives CASRISTDTQYF.

Only a few counts were recorded for this clonotype. V usage is TRBV29-1 and J usage is TRBJ2-1; 8 nucleotides match TRBD1. The CDR3 has 17 amino acids. Germline assignment: CDR1 SQVTM and CDR2 ANQGSEA. The J segment lost 0 bases and the V segment lost 2 bases, leaving 9 bases of the junction unmatched. The CDR3 protein is CSVESRQGKSSYNEQFF. The CDR3 bases are TGCAGCGTTGAATCACGACAGGGGAAGAGCTCCTACAATGAGCAGTTCTTC.

This sequence joins TRBV5-1 and TRBJ2-5; TRBD1 aligns across 9 bases. CDR1 SGHRS and CDR2 YFSETQ come from the germline V gene. The V gene end was trimmed by 2 bases and the J gene end by 4 bases; junction bases not matched to a gene: 9. The CDR3 has 16 amino acids. The CDR3 is CASSLRDRDWLETQYF. The DNA for the CDR3 is TGCGCCAGCAGCTTACGGGACAGGGACTGGTTAGAGACCCAGTACTTC.

This clonotype was seen a handful of times. The rearrangement links TRBV20-1 to TRBJ2-3; 7 nucleotides agree with TRBD2. CDR3 size: 15 residues. The trim removed 6 bases at V and 4 bases at J, leaving 13 bases unmatched. Germline CDR1 reads DFQATT; CDR2 reads SNEGSKA (reference sequence). CDR3 residues: CSAPLATSRADTQYF. CDR3 nucleotides: TGCAGTGCGCCACTAGCGACTAGCAGGGCAGATACGCAGTATTTT.

The chain uses TRBV28 and TRBJ1-2; D remains unclear. The V gene's germline CDR1 is MDHEN and CDR2 SYDVKM. CDR3 size: 13 residues. V lost 2 bases and J 4 bases, leaving 8 bases between the germline ends. CDR3 region: CASSLSTAYGYTF. The CDR3, as DNA: TGTGCCAGCAGTTTAAGTACCGCCTATGGCTACACCTTC.

This clonotype was observed a few times. The genes are TRBV29-1 and TRBJ2-2; 8 bases align to TRBD1. The CDR3 is made up of 14 amino acids. After removal of 7 bases from V and 0 bases from J, the junction contained 4 bases not matched to a gene. CDR1 and CDR2 (germline): SQVTM, ANQGSEA. CDR3 nucleotides: TGCAGCGCCCTGACAGGGGCGAACACCGGGGAGCTGTTTTTT. It yields the protein CSALTGANTGELFF.

V is TRBV7-6 and J is TRBJ1-1, with D possibly TRBD1 on 5 matching bases. This CDR3 has 15 amino acids. V was clipped by 1 base and J by 6 bases, with 15 bases between them. Germline loops: CDR1 SGHVS, CDR2 FNYEAQ. The CDR3 region is CASSLEFGAYAEAFF. In nucleotides, the CDR3 is TGTGCCAGCAGCTTAGAGTTTGGGGCATACGCTGAAGCTTTCTTT.